This T cell receptor (beta chain) emerged from a study of CD8+ T cells in alopecia areata. Study-level findings and limits: In lesional scalp, particularly from alopecia totalis/universalis, clonality was higher than in normal scalp.

Treatment noted: oral pan-JAK inhibitor, 5-10 mg twice daily. CDR3 length: 12 amino acids. Germline loops: CDR1 LGHNT, CDR2 FRNRAP. The V end lost 5 bases, the J end lost 6 bases, and 9 bases lay between the germline ends. About this clone: Antigen specificity is unknown.

Extracted RNA was reverse transcribed into cDNA, the sequencing template. Assay used: immunoSEQ multiplex PCR; TCRdb lists only in-frame clones, some missing. Of about 140,000 clones in the sample, 75% to 85% were seen once. The source was CD8+ T cells sorted from blood, collected at week 4, from a patient treated with tofacitinib. This TCR derives from a human donor with alopecia areata. The V and J genes are TRBV12-5 and TRBJ2-3; D is unclear. For the CDR3, the DNA is TGTGCTAGTGGTCCCCAGATGGATACGCAGTATTTT. Translation: CASGPQMDTQYF.